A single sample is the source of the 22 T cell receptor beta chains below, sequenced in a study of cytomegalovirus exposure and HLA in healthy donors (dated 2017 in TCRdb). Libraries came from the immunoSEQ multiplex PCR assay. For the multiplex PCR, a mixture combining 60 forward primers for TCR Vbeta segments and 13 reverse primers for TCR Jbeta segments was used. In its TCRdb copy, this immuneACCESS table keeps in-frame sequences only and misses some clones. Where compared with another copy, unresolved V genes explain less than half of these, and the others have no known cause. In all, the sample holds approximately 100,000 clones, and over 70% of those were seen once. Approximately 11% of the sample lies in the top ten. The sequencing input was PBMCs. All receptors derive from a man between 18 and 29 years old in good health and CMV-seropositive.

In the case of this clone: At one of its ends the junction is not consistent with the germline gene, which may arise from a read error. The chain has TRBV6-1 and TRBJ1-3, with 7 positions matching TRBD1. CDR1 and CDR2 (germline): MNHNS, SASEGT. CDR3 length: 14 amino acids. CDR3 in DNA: TGTGCCAGCAGCGAAGACAGGGTACTAAACACCATATATTTT. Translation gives CASSEDRVLNTIYF.

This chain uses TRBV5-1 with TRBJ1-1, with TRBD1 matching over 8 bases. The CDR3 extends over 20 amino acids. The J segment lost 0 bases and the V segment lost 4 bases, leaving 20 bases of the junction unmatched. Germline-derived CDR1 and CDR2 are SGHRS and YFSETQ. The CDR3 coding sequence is TGCGCCAGCAGCCCGGGCCGGACAGGGTTTAGGAGACTTTTGAACACTGAAGCTTTCTTT. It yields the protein CASSPGRTGFRRLLNTEAFF.

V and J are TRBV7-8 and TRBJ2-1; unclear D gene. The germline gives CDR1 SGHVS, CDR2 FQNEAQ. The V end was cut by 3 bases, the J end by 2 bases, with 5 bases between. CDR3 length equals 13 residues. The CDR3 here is CASSFSAYNEQFF. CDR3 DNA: TGTGCCAGCAGCTTTTCCGCCTACAATGAGCAGTTCTTC.

The CDR3 DNA reads TGTGCCAGCAGCCCGGGACAGGGGCCTATGAACACTGAAGCTTTCTTT. Translation: CASSPGQGPMNTEAFF. The chain couples TRBV7-3 to TRBJ1-1; 10 bases align to TRBD1. Trimming cost V 5 bases and J 0 bases; bases outside gene matches: 6. From germline, CDR1 is SGHTA and CDR2 FQGTGA. This CDR3 is built from 16 residues.

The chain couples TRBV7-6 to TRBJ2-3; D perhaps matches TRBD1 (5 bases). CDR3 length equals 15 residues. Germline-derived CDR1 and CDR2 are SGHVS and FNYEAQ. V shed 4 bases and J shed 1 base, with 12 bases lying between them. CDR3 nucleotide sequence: TGTGCCAGCAGCTCTCAGGGTGGAGGCACAGATACGCAGTATTTT. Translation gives CASSSQGGGTDTQYF.

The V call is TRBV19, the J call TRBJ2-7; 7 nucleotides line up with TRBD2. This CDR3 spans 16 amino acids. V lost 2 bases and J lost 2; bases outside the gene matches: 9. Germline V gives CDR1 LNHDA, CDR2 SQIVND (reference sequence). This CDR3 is CASSITPSGAAYEQYF. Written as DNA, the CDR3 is TGTGCCAGTAGTATAACCCCGAGCGGGGCTGCCTACGAGCAGTACTTC.

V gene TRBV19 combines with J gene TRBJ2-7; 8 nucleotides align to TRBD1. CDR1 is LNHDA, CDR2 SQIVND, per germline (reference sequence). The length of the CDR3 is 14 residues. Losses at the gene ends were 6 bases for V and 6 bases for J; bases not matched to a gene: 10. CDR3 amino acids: CASSLKGQGAEQYF. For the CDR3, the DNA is TGTGCCAGTAGCCTAAAAGGACAGGGAGCCGAGCAGTACTTC.

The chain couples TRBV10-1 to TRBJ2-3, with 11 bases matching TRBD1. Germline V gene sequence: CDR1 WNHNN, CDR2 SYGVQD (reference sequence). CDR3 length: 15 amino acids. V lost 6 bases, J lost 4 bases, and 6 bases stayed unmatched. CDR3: CASSVPGQGADTQYF. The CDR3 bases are TGCGCCAGCAGCGTACCGGGACAGGGGGCAGATACGCAGTATTTT.

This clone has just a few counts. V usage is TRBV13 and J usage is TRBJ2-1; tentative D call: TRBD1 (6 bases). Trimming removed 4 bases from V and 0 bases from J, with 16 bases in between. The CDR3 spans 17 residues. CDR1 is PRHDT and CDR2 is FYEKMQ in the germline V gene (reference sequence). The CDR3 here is CASSSILGQSSYNEQFF. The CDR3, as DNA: TGTGCCAGCAGCTCAATCCTCGGACAGAGCTCCTACAATGAGCAGTTCTTC.

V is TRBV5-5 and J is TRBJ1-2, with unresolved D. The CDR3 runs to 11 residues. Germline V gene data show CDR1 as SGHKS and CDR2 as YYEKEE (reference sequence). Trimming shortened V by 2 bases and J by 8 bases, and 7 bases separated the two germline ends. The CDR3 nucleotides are TGTGCCAGCAGCTTACCCCGGGGCTACACCTTC. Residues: CASSLPRGYTF.

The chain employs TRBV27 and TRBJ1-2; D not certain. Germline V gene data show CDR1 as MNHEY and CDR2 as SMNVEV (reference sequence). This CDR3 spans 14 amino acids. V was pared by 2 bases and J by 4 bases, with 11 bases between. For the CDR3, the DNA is TGTGCCAGCAGTTTAGGAGGGTCGGGCTATGGCTACACCTTC. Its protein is CASSLGGSGYGYTF.

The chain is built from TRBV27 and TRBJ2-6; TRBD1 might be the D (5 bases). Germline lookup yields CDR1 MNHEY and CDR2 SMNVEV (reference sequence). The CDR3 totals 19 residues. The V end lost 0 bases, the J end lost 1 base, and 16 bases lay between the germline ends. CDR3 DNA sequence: TGTGCCAGCAGTTTATCGAGGACATATGATAGATCTGGGGCCAACGTCCTGACTTTC. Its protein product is CASSLSRTYDRSGANVLTF.

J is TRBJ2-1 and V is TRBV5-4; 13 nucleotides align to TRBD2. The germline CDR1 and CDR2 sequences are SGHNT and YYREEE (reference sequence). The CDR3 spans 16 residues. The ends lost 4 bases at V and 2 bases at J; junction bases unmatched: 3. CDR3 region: CASSPGTSGTYNEQFF. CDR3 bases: TGTGCCAGCAGCCCCGGGACTAGCGGGACCTACAATGAGCAGTTCTTC.

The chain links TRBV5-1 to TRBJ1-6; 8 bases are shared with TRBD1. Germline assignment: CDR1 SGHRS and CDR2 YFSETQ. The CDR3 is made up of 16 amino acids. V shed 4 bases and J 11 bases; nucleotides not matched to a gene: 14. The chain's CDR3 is CASSPEGTGWMPPLHF. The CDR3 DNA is TGCGCCAGCAGCCCCGAAGGGACAGGTTGGATGCCACCCCTCCACTTT.

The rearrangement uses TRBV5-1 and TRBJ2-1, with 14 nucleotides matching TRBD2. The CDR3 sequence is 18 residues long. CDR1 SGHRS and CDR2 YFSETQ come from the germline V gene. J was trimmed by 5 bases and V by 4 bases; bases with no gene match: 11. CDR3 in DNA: TGCGCCAGCAGCCACGGACTAGCGGGGGGCCCACCTCACAATGAGCAGTTCTTC. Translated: CASSHGLAGGPPHNEQFF.

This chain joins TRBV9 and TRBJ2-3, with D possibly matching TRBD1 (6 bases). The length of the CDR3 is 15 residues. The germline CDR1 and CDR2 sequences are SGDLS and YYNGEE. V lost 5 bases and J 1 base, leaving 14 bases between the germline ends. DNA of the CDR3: TGTGCCAGCAGAGGGACAACGGCTGGCACAGATACGCAGTATTTT. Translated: CASRGTTAGTDTQYF.

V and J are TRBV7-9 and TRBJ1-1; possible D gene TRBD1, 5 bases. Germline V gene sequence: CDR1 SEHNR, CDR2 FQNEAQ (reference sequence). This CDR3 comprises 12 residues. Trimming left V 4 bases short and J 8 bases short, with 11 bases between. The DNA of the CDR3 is TGTGCCAGCAGCTCAGTGACAGACGAAGCTTTCTTT. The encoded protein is CASSSVTDEAFF.

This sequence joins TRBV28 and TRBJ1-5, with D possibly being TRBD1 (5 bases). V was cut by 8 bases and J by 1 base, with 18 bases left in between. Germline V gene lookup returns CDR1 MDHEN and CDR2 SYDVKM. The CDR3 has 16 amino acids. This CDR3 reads CASGRPWGGSNQPQHF. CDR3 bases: TGTGCCAGCGGCAGACCTTGGGGGGGAAGCAATCAGCCCCAGCATTTT. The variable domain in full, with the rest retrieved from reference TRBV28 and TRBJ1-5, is DVKVTQSSRYLVKRTGEKVFLECVQDMDHENMFWYRQDPGLGLRLIYFSYDVKMKEKGDIPEGYSVSREKKERFSLILESASTNQTSMYLCASGRPWGGSNQPQHFGDGTRLSIL.

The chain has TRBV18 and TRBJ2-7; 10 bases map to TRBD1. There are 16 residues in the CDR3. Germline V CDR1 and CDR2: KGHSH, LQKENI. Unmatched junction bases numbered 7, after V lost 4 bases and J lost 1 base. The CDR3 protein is CASSRAPGQGSYEQYF. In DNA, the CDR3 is TGTGCCAGCTCACGGGCACCGGGACAGGGGTCCTACGAGCAGTACTTC.

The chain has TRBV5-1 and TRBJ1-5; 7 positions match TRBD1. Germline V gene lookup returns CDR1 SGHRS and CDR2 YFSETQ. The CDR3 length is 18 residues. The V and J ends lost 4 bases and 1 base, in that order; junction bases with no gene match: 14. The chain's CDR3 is CASSPGDSSRLSNQPQHF. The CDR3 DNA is TGCGCCAGCAGCCCCGGGGACAGTTCTAGACTAAGCAATCAGCCCCAGCATTTT.

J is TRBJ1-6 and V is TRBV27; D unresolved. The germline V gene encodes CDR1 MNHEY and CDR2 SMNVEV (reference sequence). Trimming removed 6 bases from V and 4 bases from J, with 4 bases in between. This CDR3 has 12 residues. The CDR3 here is CASSLYNSPLHF. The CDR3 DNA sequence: TGTGCCAGCAGCCTATATAATTCACCCCTCCACTTT.

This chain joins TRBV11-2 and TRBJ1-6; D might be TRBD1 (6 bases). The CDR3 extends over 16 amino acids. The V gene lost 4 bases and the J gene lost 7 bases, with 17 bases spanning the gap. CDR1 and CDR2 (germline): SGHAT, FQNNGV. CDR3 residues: CASSSLRGLENSPLHF. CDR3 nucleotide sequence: TGTGCCAGCAGCTCCCTCAGGGGATTGGAGAATTCACCCCTCCACTTT.